This T cell receptor (beta chain) was documented in a study of PD-1 blockade in classical Hodgkin lymphoma. The study, taken as a whole, reports: Reports described newly diagnosed patients as having lower baseline TCR diversity than healthy donors. The origin of the repertoire differences remains undefined, with disease activity or prior therapy as possible causes.

This CDR3 is built from 14 residues. V was trimmed by 4 bases and J by 7 bases, leaving 15 bases between them. Germline V gene sequence: CDR1 SGHRS, CDR2 YFSETQ. Produced via immunoSEQ multiplex PCR; TCRdb's table is partial and in-frame only. The sample contains 18,000 or so clones, around 86% of which appear only once. Regarding this clone: What it binds is not known.

Time point described: newly diagnosed, previously untreated cHL patient sample. CD4+ T cells were purified from thawed PBMCs by negative selection. As a comparison, the study used PBMCs from newly diagnosed, untreated classical Hodgkin lymphoma. Sample: CD4+ T cells from blood. The chain employs TRBV5-1 and TRBJ2-1; D is unresolved. The receptor was isolated from a human donor with classical Hodgkin lymphoma. The CDR3 here is CASSPSGQHNEQFF. The CDR3 bases are TGCGCCAGCAGCCCTAGTGGGCAACATAATGAGCAGTTCTTC.